These T cell receptor beta chains were read from a single sample in a study of early T cells in non-severe SARS-CoV-2 infection. TCRdb analysed the 5' RACE reads with MiXCR anew, one entry per CDR3 protein. The sample records some 71,000 distinct CDR3 sequences, approximately 13% being singletons. Sequenced input: whole blood. Receptors were obtained from an adult who was a healthcare worker with PCR-confirmed SARS-CoV-2 infection or an uninfected control (not recorded which). Each CDR3 is given with its conserved first and last residue. Each record gives: D gene, V gene, clone size, J gene, CDR3 protein, CDR3 DNA. A D gene is named only where the DNA matches it firmly. Expanded clones get a size class; other rows say once, few or many, or leave the size out.

d_call: .
v_call: TRBV2
clone_size: many
j_call: TRBJ2-6
cdr3_aa: CASSELGSGANVLTF
cdr3_nt: TGTGCCAGCAGTGAGCTCGGCTCTGGGGCCAACGTCCTGACTTTC

d_call: .
v_call: TRBV5-4
clone_size: .
j_call: TRBJ1-2
cdr3_aa: CASSFETGDGYTF
cdr3_nt: TGTGCCAGCAGCTTTGAGACAGGTGATGGCTACACCTTC

d_call: .
v_call: TRBV20-1
clone_size: few
j_call: TRBJ2-5
cdr3_aa: CSAEGEGQLQETQYF
cdr3_nt: TGCAGTGCTGAAGGCGAAGGACAGCTTCAAGAGACCCAGTACTTC

d_call: .
v_call: TRBV28
clone_size: few
j_call: TRBJ2-4
cdr3_aa: CASSSLDRQAQYF
cdr3_nt: TGTGCCAGCAGTTCCCTCGACAGGCAGGCTCAGTACTTC

d_call: .
v_call: TRBV14
clone_size: many
j_call: TRBJ1-2
cdr3_aa: CASSPQTANYGYTF
cdr3_nt: TGTGCCAGCAGCCCGCAGACCGCCAACTATGGCTACACCTTC

d_call: .
v_call: TRBV29-1
clone_size: many
j_call: TRBJ2-2
cdr3_aa: CSVLRSNTGELFF
cdr3_nt: TGCAGCGTTTTGAGGTCGAACACCGGGGAGCTGTTTTTT

d_call: .
v_call: TRBV11-2
clone_size: .
j_call: TRBJ2-7
cdr3_aa: CASSLEPGGLTYEQYF
cdr3_nt: TGTGCCAGCAGCTTAGAACCCGGGGGACTCACCTACGAGCAGTACTTC

d_call: .
v_call: TRBV30
clone_size: .
j_call: TRBJ2-1
cdr3_aa: CAWNQGSEQFF
cdr3_nt: TGTGCCTGGAACCAGGGTAGTGAGCAGTTCTTC

d_call: TRBD1
v_call: TRBV29-1
clone_size: medium-sized
j_call: TRBJ2-4
cdr3_aa: CSVGPGQGIQYF
cdr3_nt: TGCAGCGTTGGTCCTGGACAGGGCATTCAGTACTTC

d_call: TRBD1
v_call: TRBV12-3/TRBV12-4
clone_size: .
j_call: TRBJ2-7
cdr3_aa: CASSLATGVSFYSYEQYF
cdr3_nt: TGTGCCAGCAGTTTAGCGACAGGGGTCAGTTTCTACTCCTACGAGCAGTACTTC

d_call: TRBD1
v_call: TRBV5-1
clone_size: many
j_call: TRBJ1-4
cdr3_aa: CASSNHQGASEKLFF
cdr3_nt: TGCGCCAGCTCAAATCATCAGGGGGCGAGTGAAAAACTGTTTTTT

d_call: .
v_call: TRBV15
clone_size: many
j_call: TRBJ1-3
cdr3_aa: CATSSRASGNTIYF
cdr3_nt: TGTGCCACCAGCAGCAGGGCCTCTGGAAACACCATATATTTT

d_call: .
v_call: TRBV11-2
clone_size: .
j_call: TRBJ1-1
cdr3_aa: CASSAFRDPRGDTEAFF
cdr3_nt: TGTGCCAGCAGCGCCTTCAGGGACCCCCGGGGGGACACTGAAGCTTTCTTT

d_call: .
v_call: TRBV29-1
clone_size: many
j_call: TRBJ2-5
cdr3_aa: CSVSREQETQYF
cdr3_nt: TGCAGCGTCTCCCGGGAGCAAGAGACCCAGTACTTC

d_call: TRBD1
v_call: TRBV4-1
clone_size: .
j_call: TRBJ1-4
cdr3_aa: CASSLQGDSRNEKLFF
cdr3_nt: TGCGCCAGCAGCCTCCAGGGGGACAGCCGAAATGAAAAACTGTTTTTT

d_call: TRBD1
v_call: TRBV20-1
clone_size: many
j_call: TRBJ1-4
cdr3_aa: CSAREWTGKKLFF
cdr3_nt: TGCAGTGCTAGAGAGTGGACAGGGAAAAAACTGTTTTTT

d_call: .
v_call: TRBV20-1
clone_size: many
j_call: TRBJ2-1
cdr3_aa: CSAREIWSEQFF
cdr3_nt: TGCAGTGCTAGAGAAATATGGAGTGAGCAGTTCTTC

d_call: .
v_call: TRBV7-3
clone_size: .
j_call: TRBJ2-1
cdr3_aa: CASQSGPSYNEQFF
cdr3_nt: TGTGCCAGCCAGTCAGGGCCCTCCTACAATGAGCAGTTCTTC

d_call: .
v_call: TRBV6-2/TRBV6-3
clone_size: many
j_call: TRBJ1-2
cdr3_aa: CASSSQGLNYGYTF
cdr3_nt: TGTGCCAGCAGTTCCCAGGGACTTAACTATGGCTACACCTTC

d_call: TRBD1
v_call: TRBV6-4
clone_size: .
j_call: TRBJ2-2
cdr3_aa: CASRKGQDTGELFF
cdr3_nt: TGTGCCAGCCGAAAGGGACAGGACACCGGGGAGCTGTTTTTT

d_call: TRBD2
v_call: TRBV11-1
clone_size: few
j_call: TRBJ2-7
cdr3_aa: CASKVMGIGAGDRQYF
cdr3_nt: TGTGCCAGCAAGGTGATGGGGATAGGAGCGGGGGATCGGCAGTACTTC

d_call: .
v_call: TRBV12-3/TRBV12-4
clone_size: few
j_call: TRBJ2-5
cdr3_aa: CASSLNRIETQYF
cdr3_nt: TGTGCCAGCAGTTTGAACCGAATAGAGACCCAGTACTTC

d_call: TRBD2
v_call: TRBV20-1
clone_size: few
j_call: TRBJ2-3
cdr3_aa: CSARPLAGGPGTQYF
cdr3_nt: TGCAGTGCTAGACCCCTAGCGGGGGGGCCGGGTACGCAGTATTTT

d_call: .
v_call: TRBV20-1
clone_size: many
j_call: TRBJ1-2
cdr3_aa: CSASIGGYGYTF
cdr3_nt: TGCAGTGCCTCAATCGGAGGGTATGGCTACACCTTC

d_call: .
v_call: TRBV9
clone_size: .
j_call: TRBJ2-3
cdr3_aa: CASSLRGGASTDTQYF
cdr3_nt: TGTGCCAGCAGCCTGAGAGGGGGGGCAAGCACAGATACGCAGTATTTT

d_call: .
v_call: TRBV5-1
clone_size: .
j_call: TRBJ1-2
cdr3_aa: CASSSGTSYGYTF
cdr3_nt: TGCGCCAGCAGCTCCGGGACGTCCTATGGCTACACCTTC

d_call: .
v_call: TRBV20-1
clone_size: many
j_call: TRBJ2-7
cdr3_aa: CSARDGQISTYEQYF
cdr3_nt: TGCAGTGCTAGAGATGGACAGATAAGTACCTACGAGCAGTACTTC

d_call: .
v_call: TRBV10-1
clone_size: .
j_call: TRBJ1-1
cdr3_aa: CASSDVSTLSNTEAFF
cdr3_nt: TGCGCCAGCAGTGATGTTTCGACCCTCTCGAACACTGAAGCTTTCTTT

d_call: TRBD1
v_call: TRBV24-1
clone_size: few
j_call: TRBJ1-4
cdr3_aa: CATRGRGTGGEKLFF
cdr3_nt: TGTGCCACCCGTGGTCGCGGGACAGGGGGCGAAAAACTGTTTTTT

d_call: .
v_call: TRBV18
clone_size: .
j_call: TRBJ1-1
cdr3_aa: CASSPYGTLNTEAFF
cdr3_nt: TGTGCCAGCTCACCCTACGGGACACTGAACACTGAAGCTTTCTTT

d_call: .
v_call: TRBV15
clone_size: many
j_call: TRBJ1-4
cdr3_aa: CATSREGRTEVNEKLFF
cdr3_nt: TGTGCCACCAGCAGAGAGGGGCGGACAGAAGTGAATGAAAAACTGTTTTTT

d_call: .
v_call: TRBV18
clone_size: .
j_call: TRBJ2-7
cdr3_aa: CASSPLQEQYF
cdr3_nt: TGTGCCAGCTCACCTCTCCAAGAGCAGTACTTC

d_call: .
v_call: TRBV7-3
clone_size: few
j_call: TRBJ2-6
cdr3_aa: CASSLTGAPGANVLTF
cdr3_nt: TGTGCCAGCAGCTTAACGGGGGCCCCTGGGGCCAACGTCCTGACTTTC

d_call: TRBD2
v_call: TRBV7-2
clone_size: few
j_call: TRBJ2-3
cdr3_aa: CASSFSLTSGTDTQYF
cdr3_nt: TGTGCCAGCAGCTTCTCCCTCACTAGCGGCACAGATACGCAGTATTTT

d_call: TRBD2
v_call: TRBV20-1
clone_size: .
j_call: TRBJ2-5
cdr3_aa: CSAHLLAGETQYF
cdr3_nt: TGCAGTGCTCACTTACTAGCGGGGGAGACCCAGTACTTC

d_call: .
v_call: TRBV4-2
clone_size: few
j_call: TRBJ1-1
cdr3_aa: CASSQDDRGRRMNTEAFF
cdr3_nt: TGTGCCAGCAGCCAAGATGACAGAGGAAGAAGGATGAACACTGAAGCTTTCTTT

d_call: .
v_call: TRBV28
clone_size: .
j_call: TRBJ1-1
cdr3_aa: CASSTLSVNTEAFF
cdr3_nt: TGTGCCAGCAGTACCCTATCAGTGAACACTGAAGCTTTCTTT

d_call: .
v_call: TRBV7-2
clone_size: few
j_call: TRBJ2-7
cdr3_aa: CASSPSQGSGEQYF
cdr3_nt: TGTGCCAGCAGCCCCAGCCAGGGGTCGGGGGAGCAGTACTTC

d_call: TRBD1
v_call: TRBV29-1
clone_size: .
j_call: TRBJ2-7
cdr3_aa: CSGGDSIYEEYF
cdr3_nt: TGCAGCGGAGGGGACAGTATCTACGAGGAGTACTTC

d_call: .
v_call: TRBV27
clone_size: many
j_call: TRBJ1-2
cdr3_aa: CASRLGHDGYGYTF
cdr3_nt: TGTGCCAGCCGCCTAGGACACGATGGATATGGCTACACCTTC